The clone carrying this TCR beta chain is judged medium-sized. From the RT-PCR reads, TCRdb called clonotypes with MiXCR, one entry per CDR3 protein. The sample shows around 23,000 distinct CDR3 sequences, 29% of them seen only once. This entry is derived from a study of patients and donors after allogeneic stem cell transplantation. The sample consisted of blood, either unsorted or a sorted T cell fraction (not recorded which). The clonotype was recovered from a human donor who was either an allogeneic HSCT recipient or a stem cell or donor lymphocyte infusion donor (not recorded which). It is not recorded whose cells these are; they may come from a transplant donor.

CDR3 residues: CASSYLDGPYGYTF. CDR3 in DNA: TGTGCCAGCAGTTACCTGGACGGACCCTATGGCTACACCTTC. This chain joins TRBV6-6 and TRBJ1-2; D ambiguous. CDR1 MNHNY and CDR2 SVGAGI come from the germline V gene (reference sequence). The CDR3 extends over 14 amino acids. Trimming stripped 2 bases from V and 4 bases from J, with 11 bases between.